This entry features one T cell receptor (beta chain) sequence. Investigators profiled TCR beta VDJ and CDR3 from genomic DNA template. TCRdb re-called the reads with MiXCR, one entry per CDR3 protein. The profile covers roughly 160,000 distinct CDR3 sequences, with about 64% appearing a single time and 45% to 50% taken by the ten largest. These data come from a study of CD8+CD57+ T cells in acquired aplastic anemia. There are 18 residues in the CDR3. Germline lookup yields CDR1 SGHVT and CDR2 SQSDAQ. The V and J ends lost 7 bases and 4 bases respectively, with 23 bases between them. Sample: sorted CD4+, CD8+, or CD8+CD57+ T cells (not recorded which) from PBMCs. V usage is TRBV7-4 and J usage is TRBJ2-6; a possible D gene is TRBD1 (5 bases). The TCR originated in a human donor in good health. The CDR3 sequence: CASILPSIRASGANVLTF. The CDR3 DNA reads TGTGCCAGCATCCTACCCTCCATCAGGGCATCAGGGGCCAACGTCCTGACTTTC.